A single sample is the source of the 9 T cell receptor beta chains below, sequenced in a study of immune reconstitution after stem cell transplant in scleroderma. MiXCR was run by TCRdb on the RT-PCR reads, yielding one entry per CDR3 protein. This repertoire shows around 6,000 distinct CDR3 sequences, roughly 8% found once; its top ten account for around a tenth. The specimen was taken before or after autologous hematopoietic stem cell transplantation (not recorded which). These receptors all stem from a male donor with systemic sclerosis.

V usage is TRBV5-5 and J usage is TRBJ1-1; D gene uncertain. The germline V gene has CDR1 SGHKS and CDR2 YYEKEE (reference sequence). The CDR3 has 13 amino acids. Trimming cost V 0 bases and J 7 bases, with 10 bases left between them. In nucleotides, the CDR3 is TGTGCCAGCAGCTTGGGAAACAGCCGTGAAGCTTTCTTT. It translates to CASSLGNSREAFF.

This clonotype is termed medium-sized. This rearrangement joins TRBV7-9 to TRBJ1-5; 9 bases are shared with TRBD1. The J segment lost 3 bases and the V segment lost 3 bases, leaving 3 bases of the junction unmatched. Germline V gene sequence: CDR1 SEHNR, CDR2 FQNEAQ (reference sequence). The CDR3 consists of 15 residues. The CDR3 sequence is CASSLGQGNNQPQHF. DNA for the CDR3: TGTGCCAGCAGCTTGGGACAGGGAAACAATCAGCCCCAGCATTTT.

The rearrangement links TRBV30 to TRBJ2-7; the D is unclear. CDR3 length: 12 residues. With 3 bases removed from V and 3 bases from J, the gap between germline ends came to 9 bases. Looked up from germline, CDR1 is GTSNPN and CDR2 is SVGIG (reference sequence). This chain's CDR3 is CAWRRLGYEQYF. The CDR3 nucleotides read TGTGCCTGGAGAAGGCTCGGCTACGAGCAGTACTTC.

Remarks on this clonotype: A much larger clone differs from this one at a single base, so this may be a read error. The chain recombines TRBV28 with TRBJ2-3; D not certain. Looked up from germline, CDR1 is MDHEN and CDR2 is SYDVKM. Trimming took off 8 bases at V and 6 bases at J, with 6 bases between the two ends. The CDR3 is 10 residues long. CDR3 protein: CASGRDTQYF. The DNA of the CDR3 is TGTGCCAGCGGCCGGGATACGCAGTATTTT.

There are a few counts of this clonotype. The V gene is TRBV5-8, the J gene TRBJ2-1; a possible D gene is TRBD2 (5 bases). The CDR3 runs 12 residues. Trimming cost V 4 bases and J 7 bases, with 9 bases left between them. Germline V gene sequence: CDR1 SGHTS, CDR2 YDEGEE. For the CDR3, the DNA is TGTGCCAGCAGCGTTACTAGAAATGAGCAGTTCTTC. It encodes CASSVTRNEQFF. The full variable domain, rest sourced from reference TRBV5-8 and TRBJ2-1, is EAGVTQSPTHLIKTRGQQATLRCSPISGHTSVYWYQQALGLGLQFLLWYDEGEERNRGNFPPRFSGRQFPNYSSELNVNALELEDSALYLCASSVTRNEQFFGPGTRLTVL.

The CDR3: CASSTRDSRYEQYF. The CDR3 nucleotides are TGTGCCAGCAGCACCCGGGACAGCCGCTACGAGCAGTACTTC. The chain joins TRBV7-3 to TRBJ2-7, with TRBD1 identical over 7 bases. The junction had 7 bases not matched to a gene; V was cut back by 5 bases and J by 3 bases. Germline loops: CDR1 SGHTA, CDR2 FQGTGA. The CDR3 totals 14 residues.

This clonotype was seen a few times. J is TRBJ2-7 and V is TRBV5-1; D is tentatively TRBD1 or TRBD2 (5 bases each). The CDR3 extends over 11 amino acids. V shed 6 bases and J shed 5 bases, with 9 bases lying between them. Germline CDR1 is SGHRS and CDR2 is YFSETQ. CDR3 DNA: TGCGCCAGCATAGGGGAGAACGAGCAGTACTTC. Amino acid sequence: CASIGENEQYF.

This clonotype is categorized as medium-sized. The chain carries TRBV5-1 and TRBJ2-1; tentative D call: TRBD2 (6 bases). Germline V CDR1 and CDR2: SGHRS, YFSETQ. This CDR3 has 13 amino acids. The V end lost 2 bases, the J end lost 12 bases, and 15 bases lay between the germline ends. The CDR3: CASSFDTGGWQFF. The CDR3 DNA follows: TGCGCCAGCAGCTTTGATACCGGGGGTTGGCAGTTCTTC.

This clonotype was counted only a few times. The chain uses TRBV10-3 and TRBJ2-3, with TRBD1 identical over 9 bases. Losses at the gene ends were 8 bases for V and 0 bases for J; bases not matched to a gene: 0. The CDR3 consists of 13 residues. The V gene's germline CDR1 is ENHRY and CDR2 SYGVKD. The CDR3 DNA is TGTGCCATCGGGACAGGGAGCACAGATACGCAGTATTTT. Its translation: CAIGTGSTDTQYF.